This passage covers 29 T cell receptor beta chains from one sample sequenced in a study of identifying expanded T cells in peripheral blood (dated by TCRdb to between 2019 and 2020). Library creation used the immunoSEQ multiplex PCR assay. TCRdb took over this immuneACCESS table, retaining in-frame rearrangements with V and J assigned. Such tables are incomplete; in checked studies, under half of the missing clones stem from an unresolved V gene, and the remainder is unexplained. A total of about 110,000 clones appear in this sample, about 88% of them only once. Of the sample, 6.5% to 9% is held by the ten largest clones. The sample consisted of blood. The receptors were gathered from a person aged 18 to 75 in good health.

The chain carries TRBV13 and TRBJ1-3; 7 nucleotides agree with TRBD1. This CDR3 has 14 residues. The trim removed 5 bases at V and 0 bases at J, leaving 1 base unmatched. CDR1 and CDR2 from the germline V gene are PRHDT and FYEKMQ (reference sequence). DNA for the CDR3: TGTGCCAGCAGCCGGACAGGCTCTGGAAACACCATATATTTT. Translated, it gives CASSRTGSGNTIYF.

The rearrangement uses TRBV10-3 and TRBJ1-1, with D perhaps TRBD1 (5 bases). The germline gives CDR1 ENHRY, CDR2 SYGVKD. The ends were cut back, 2 bases at V and 8 bases at J, with 9 bases in the middle. The length of the CDR3 is 12 residues. The CDR3: CAISESGAEAFF. The CDR3 nucleotides read TGTGCCATCAGTGAGAGTGGGGCGGAAGCTTTCTTT.

This clone has only one observation. The gene calls are TRBV7-2 and TRBJ2-7, with TRBD1 matching over 7 bases. Germline CDR1 SGHTA, CDR2 FQGNSA. The junction had 9 bases not matched to a gene; V was cut back by 5 bases and J by 2 bases. This CDR3 comprises 15 residues. The CDR3, as DNA: TGTGCCAGCAGCCAAAGGACAGGACGAGCCTACGAGCAGTACTTC. Translation: CASSQRTGRAYEQYF.

J is TRBJ1-2 and V is TRBV28; weak D call: TRBD1 (5 bases). CDR3 length: 13 residues. Trimming removed 5 bases at V and 4 bases at J, with 11 bases between. The germline V gene encodes CDR1 MDHEN and CDR2 SYDVKM. The CDR3 loop is CASSAGLLYGYTF. The DNA for the CDR3 is TGTGCCAGCAGTGCGGGACTGCTCTATGGCTACACCTTC.

The chain has TRBV5-1 and TRBJ2-3, with 12 nucleotides matching TRBD2. Germline CDR1 reads SGHRS; CDR2 reads YFSETQ. V lost 0 bases and J lost 5; bases outside the gene matches: 7. The length of the CDR3 is 17 residues. Here the CDR3 DNA reads TGCGCCAGCAGCTTGGGGAGACTAGCGGGGGAAGGAGATACGCAGTATTTT. It is translated as CASSLGRLAGEGDTQYF.

The chain combines TRBV7-9 with TRBJ2-1; no clear D. This CDR3 has 13 residues. Per the germline V gene, CDR1 is SEHNR and CDR2 is FQNEAQ (reference sequence). V lost 2 bases and J lost 6, with 8 bases in between. CDR3 residues: CASSLNSVNEQFF. CDR3 nucleotide sequence: TGTGCCAGCAGCTTAAATTCCGTCAATGAGCAGTTCTTC.

J is TRBJ1-2 and V is TRBV7-9, with unresolved D. Germline CDR1 is SEHNR and CDR2 is FQNEAQ (reference sequence). CDR3 length: 12 amino acids. V lost 3 bases and J lost 8, with 10 bases in between. CDR3 coding DNA: TGTGCCAGCAGCTTGTTGGTGGGGGGCTACACCTTC. Protein product: CASSLLVGGYTF.

The CDR3 DNA follows: TGTGCCAGTAGATTCGGAAACATTCAGTACTTC. Its translation: CASRFGNIQYF. The rearrangement uses TRBV19 and TRBJ2-4, with D unclear. The CDR3 consists of 11 residues. Germline values: CDR1 LNHDA, CDR2 SQIVND (reference sequence). Trimming shortened V by 6 bases and J by 6 bases, and 6 bases separated the two germline ends.

The V gene is TRBV9, the J gene TRBJ2-3; maybe TRBD2 (5 bases). The V gene lost 0 bases and the J gene lost 4 bases, with 9 bases spanning the gap. Germline-derived CDR1 and CDR2 are SGDLS and YYNGEE. The CDR3 consists of 14 residues. CDR3 DNA sequence: TGTGCCAGCAGCGTAGGGACGGAGGCAGATACGCAGTATTTT. Amino acid sequence: CASSVGTEADTQYF.

The chain couples TRBV7-3 to TRBJ2-3; TRBD1 agrees at 9 bases. The germline V gene encodes CDR1 SGHTA and CDR2 FQGTGA. J gave up 6 bases and V 4 bases, and 11 bases lay outside the gene matches. This CDR3 region has 16 residues. The CDR3 nucleotides read TGTGCCAGCAGCTGGGGGACAGGGTTCGAGGCGGATACGCAGTATTTT. This codes for CASSWGTGFEADTQYF.

V gene TRBV5-4 combines with J gene TRBJ2-1; D uncertain. The CDR3 extends over 12 amino acids. Trimming removed 0 bases at V and 5 bases at J, with 3 bases between. Per the germline V gene, CDR1 is SGHNT and CDR2 is YYREEE (reference sequence). The CDR3 here is CASSLDHNEQFF. In DNA form, the CDR3 reads TGTGCCAGCAGCTTGGACCACAATGAGCAGTTCTTC.

This sequence joins TRBV14 and TRBJ2-3, with no clear D. Germline CDR1 reads SGHDN; CDR2 reads FVKESK. This CDR3 spans 15 amino acids. V lost 0 bases and J lost 4, with 11 bases in between. The CDR3 DNA reads TGTGCCAGCAGCCAAGAAGTTGGGGATTCAGATACGCAGTATTTT. It encodes CASSQEVGDSDTQYF.

The chain links TRBV27 to TRBJ2-1, with 9 bases aligning to TRBD2. With 5 bases clipped from V and 1 base from J, the junction kept 6 bases outside the gene matches. This CDR3 is 16 amino acids long. Germline V gene sequence: CDR1 MNHEY, CDR2 SMNVEV (reference sequence). CDR3 sequence reads: CASSPIGLASYNEQFF. The CDR3 DNA reads as TGTGCCAGCAGTCCCATCGGACTAGCGTCCTACAATGAGCAGTTCTTC.

The rearrangement joins TRBV7-8 to TRBJ2-3; no firm D call. CDR3 length: 16 amino acids. V was pared by 2 bases and J by 1 base, with 13 bases between. The germline V gene has CDR1 SGHVS and CDR2 FQNEAQ. In DNA, the CDR3 is TGTGCCAGCAGCTTATATTGGGGTGCGGGCACAGATACGCAGTATTTT. Its translation: CASSLYWGAGTDTQYF.

V is TRBV6-5 and J is TRBJ2-7; D may correspond to TRBD1 or TRBD2 (5 bases each). Germline lookup yields CDR1 MNHEY and CDR2 SVGAGI. V lost 4 bases and J 3 bases, leaving 16 bases between the germline ends. This CDR3 spans 15 amino acids. DNA for the CDR3: TGTGCCAGCAGTTCCTTCAGGGACGGGGTCTACGAGCAGTACTTC. Translated, it gives CASSSFRDGVYEQYF.

This clone was recorded once. This chain links TRBV10-1 with TRBJ2-1; no definite D call. The CDR3 runs to 13 residues. Germline assignment: CDR1 WNHNN and CDR2 SYGVQD (reference sequence). Trimming took 6 bases from V and 4 from J, leaving 10 bases between them. DNA of the CDR3: TGCGCCAGCAGGCGACCTGATTACAATGAGCAGTTCTTC. It codes for CASRRPDYNEQFF.

This clone was observed once. The chain uses TRBV5-6 and TRBJ1-2; D perhaps matches TRBD1 (5 bases). The CDR3 length is 16 residues. V was clipped by 1 base and J by 0 bases, with 13 bases between them. Germline V gene lookup returns CDR1 SGHDT and CDR2 YYEEEE. CDR3 nucleotide sequence: TGTGCCAGCAGCTTGAAGGGGACGGAAACTAACTATGGCTACACCTTC. The encoded protein is CASSLKGTETNYGYTF.

The rearrangement joins TRBV6-1 to TRBJ1-1, with D possibly TRBD1 on 6 matching bases. Germline lookup yields CDR1 MNHNS and CDR2 SASEGT. The CDR3 length is 12 residues. V was pared by 8 bases and J by 4 bases, with 11 bases between. The CDR3 protein is CASGGPTTEAFF. The CDR3 DNA is TGTGCCAGCGGGGGGCCGACCACTGAAGCTTTCTTT.

The V gene is TRBV4-3, the J gene TRBJ1-2; D call uncertain. CDR3 length: 16 residues. Germline-derived CDR1 and CDR2 are LGHNA and YSLEER. The V end was cut by 0 bases, the J end by 4 bases, with 15 bases between. The CDR3 loop is CASSQDRAPPAYGYTF. The CDR3 DNA follows: TGCGCCAGCAGCCAAGATCGTGCACCTCCAGCCTATGGCTACACCTTC.

The V gene is TRBV6-5, the J gene TRBJ1-2; 9 bases align to TRBD1. CDR3 size: 15 residues. Germline V lookup: CDR1 MNHEY, CDR2 SVGAGI. Trimming cost V 4 bases and J 7 bases; bases outside gene matches: 10. CDR3 region: CASSFWTGDTGGYTF. The CDR3 DNA reads as TGTGCCAGCAGTTTCTGGACAGGGGACACAGGTGGCTACACCTTC.

The V and J genes are TRBV19 and TRBJ2-5; 10 bases match TRBD2. Germline V lookup: CDR1 LNHDA, CDR2 SQIVND (reference sequence). The V segment lost 5 bases and the J segment 2 bases; nucleotides outside the gene matches: 8. This CDR3 comprises 16 residues. CDR3 in amino acids: CASSADPLAGQETQYF. CDR3 coding DNA: TGTGCCAGTAGTGCGGACCCACTAGCGGGGCAAGAGACCCAGTACTTC.

J is TRBJ1-2 and V is TRBV6-1, with D possibly matching TRBD1 (6 bases). V shed 2 bases and J shed 9 bases, with 10 bases lying between them. Germline loops: CDR1 MNHNS, CDR2 SASEGT. This CDR3 has 12 residues. CDR3: CASSERQGSYTF. The CDR3 nucleotides are TGTGCCAGCAGTGAAAGGCAGGGGAGCTACACCTTC.

Comment on this clone: The same CDR3 also results from other DNA sequences found in this sample. The genes are TRBV7-2 and TRBJ2-4; D gene ambiguous. The CDR3 consists of 14 residues. Germline CDR1 reads SGHTA; CDR2 reads FQGNSA. V gave up 1 base and J gave up 1 base, with 5 bases separating them. CDR3 in DNA: TGTGCCAGCAGCTTAGGATTGGCCAAAAACATTCAGTACTTC. It yields the protein CASSLGLAKNIQYF.

V gene TRBV9 combines with J gene TRBJ1-1, with TRBD1 identical over 7 bases. Germline V lookup: CDR1 SGDLS, CDR2 YYNGEE. Trimming cost V 2 bases and J 1 base; bases outside gene matches: 2. The CDR3 is 14 residues long. The CDR3 nucleotides are TGTGCCAGCAGCGTTGGGACAGCGAACACTGAAGCTTTCTTT. Protein product: CASSVGTANTEAFF. Full variable domain (missing parts from reference TRBV9 and TRBJ1-1): DSGVTQTPKHLITATGQRVTLRCSPRSGDLSVYWYQQSLDQGLQFLIQYYNGEERAKGNILERFSAQQFPDLHSELNLSSLELGDSALYFCASSVGTANTEAFFGQGTRLTVV.

The chain uses TRBV28 and TRBJ2-1; the match to TRBD2 covers 8 bases. With 7 bases clipped from V and 3 bases from J, the junction kept 8 bases outside the gene matches. This CDR3 is built from 15 residues. Looked up from germline, CDR1 is MDHEN and CDR2 is SYDVKM. The CDR3 protein is CASTSGLANYNEQFF. CDR3 nucleotide sequence: TGTGCCAGCACCTCCGGACTAGCCAACTACAATGAGCAGTTCTTC.

V usage is TRBV6-1 and J usage is TRBJ1-1; 7 bases are shared with TRBD1. With 2 bases clipped from V and 0 bases from J, the junction kept 6 bases outside the gene matches. This CDR3 is built from 16 residues. Germline CDR1 and CDR2: MNHNS and SASEGT. The CDR3 nucleotides are TGTGCCAGCAGTGAACGACAGGGAAATATGAACACTGAAGCTTTCTTT. This encodes CASSERQGNMNTEAFF.

With respect to this clone: The same CDR3 arises from other DNA sequences in this sample as well. The chain has TRBV28 and TRBJ2-1, with unresolved D. V lost 5 bases, J lost 0 bases, and 11 bases lay in between. CDR1 and CDR2 (germline): MDHEN, SYDVKM. The CDR3 totals 15 residues. The chain's CDR3 is CASSLTSGSYNEQFF. The CDR3 DNA sequence: TGTGCCAGCAGTCTAACCTCGGGCTCCTACAATGAGCAGTTCTTC. Based on the CDR3 plus reference TRBV28 and TRBJ2-1, the full variable domain is DVKVTQSSRYLVKRTGEKVFLECVQDMDHENMFWYRQDPGLGLRLIYFSYDVKMKEKGDIPEGYSVSREKKERFSLILESASTNQTSMYLCASSLTSGSYNEQFFGPGTRLTVL.

This clone was recorded only once. The chain joins TRBV7-9 to TRBJ1-2, with a possible D match to TRBD1 (6 bases). Germline V CDR1 and CDR2: SEHNR, FQNEAQ (reference sequence). Trimming removed 4 bases at V and 4 bases at J, with 13 bases between. This CDR3 is built from 14 residues. CDR3 bases: TGTGCCAGCAGCTGGGACACGACAGGCTATGGCTACACCTTC. Its translation: CASSWDTTGYGYTF.

This clone has a handful of counts. The chain combines TRBV7-2 with TRBJ1-5; D remains ambiguous. This CDR3 is built from 12 residues. Germline CDR1 SGHTA, CDR2 FQGNSA. V lost 6 bases to trimming and J lost 9 bases, with 12 bases between them. The CDR3 loop reads CASSYNAGPQHF. In DNA, the CDR3 is TGTGCCAGCAGTTACAACGCGGGGCCCCAGCATTTT.